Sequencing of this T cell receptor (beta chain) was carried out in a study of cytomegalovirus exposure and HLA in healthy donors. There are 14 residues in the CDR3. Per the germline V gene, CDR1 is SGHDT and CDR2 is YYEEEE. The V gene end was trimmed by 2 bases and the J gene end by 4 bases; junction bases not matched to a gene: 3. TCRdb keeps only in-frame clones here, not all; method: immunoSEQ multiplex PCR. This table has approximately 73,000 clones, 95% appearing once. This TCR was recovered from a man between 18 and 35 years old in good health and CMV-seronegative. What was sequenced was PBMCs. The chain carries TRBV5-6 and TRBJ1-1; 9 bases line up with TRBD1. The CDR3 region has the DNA TGTGCCAGCAGCTTCGGACAGGGGTCCACTGAAGCTTTCTTT. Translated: CASSFGQGSTEAFF.